Listed below are T cell receptor beta chains from one sample, sequenced in a study of T cell repertoires in cytomegalovirus infection. Antigens of these TCRs are unknown. One entry per CDR3 protein results from TCRdb running MiXCR on the reads. Here the sample spans roughly 350,000 distinct CDR3 sequences, roughly 36% being singletons. Sequencing was performed on cultured PBMCs, taken from culture after CMV antigen stimulation. All receptors derive from a human donor in good health (CMV status not recorded). Some clones in this sample may be carry-over from other donors' samples. The CDR3 runs from the conserved cysteine through the conserved F or W. The D gene is left open where the match is weak. Clone size is stated in some rows and not others, as once, few, many or a class when expanded.

>many|TRBJ1-4|-|TRBV7-2
TGTGCCAGCAGCTTATCTAGGGGACCTAATGAAAAACTGTTTTTT
CASSLSRGPNEKLFF
>-|TRBJ2-1|-|TRBV6-2/TRBV6-3
TGTGCCAGCAGCCATATTATGCCAGGGGCCAATGAGCAGTTCTTC
CASSHIMPGANEQFF
>once|TRBJ1-2|-|TRBV28
TGTGCCAGCAGTGTTATAGGCCCGGACTTAATGGGAGTTAACTATGGCTACACCTTC
CASSVIGPDLMGVNYGYTF
>few|TRBJ2-5|-|TRBV28
TGTGCCAGCAGTTTCGTACTAGCTGGTGGGACCCAGTACTTC
CASSFVLAGGTQYF
>-|TRBJ2-3|-|TRBV7-6
TGTGCCAGCAGCTTAGATGCTTATTCGAGCGGGAGCACAGATACGCAGTATTTT
CASSLDAYSSGSTDTQYF
>few|TRBJ2-7|-|TRBV6-2/TRBV6-3
TGTGCCAGCAGTTCCGTAGCGACCATCGCCGGCGAGCAGTACTTC
CASSSVATIAGEQYF
>-|TRBJ2-7|TRBD1|TRBV20-1
TGCAGGGGACAGGGGCAGGGGGCCCCCTACGAGCAGTACTTC
CRGQGQGAPYEQYF
>-|TRBJ2-1|TRBD1|TRBV19
TGTGCCAGTAGGGATTCGGACAGGTGGAATGAGCAGTTCTTC
CASRDSDRWNEQFF
>-|TRBJ2-1|-|TRBV27
TGTGCCAGCAGTCCATATAAGGGAAAGGGACGGACCTACAATGAGCAGTTCTTC
CASSPYKGKGRTYNEQFF
>-|TRBJ2-1|TRBD2|TRBV20-1
TGCAGTGCGATACCTAGCGGGAACAATGAGCAGTTCTTC
CSAIPSGNNEQFF
>-|TRBJ2-1|TRBD2|TRBV7-2
TGTGCCAGCAGCTCTTTAACGAGCGGGGGAAGCAATGAGCAGTTCTTC
CASSSLTSGGSNEQFF
>many|TRBJ2-5|-|TRBV7-2
TGTGCCAGCAGCTTGACAGGAGCGGAGACCCAGTACTTC
CASSLTGAETQYF
>few|TRBJ2-5|-|TRBV6-1
TGTGCCGGAAAGGAGACGGGAGAGACCCAGTACTTC
CAGKETGETQYF
>-|TRBJ2-7|-|TRBV2
TGTGCCAGCAGACGGACAGCGGACTACGAGCAGTACTTC
CASRRTADYEQYF
>-|TRBJ2-2|TRBD1|TRBV19
TGTGCCAGTAGCTGGGGACAGGGTAACACCGGGGAGCTGTTTTTT
CASSWGQGNTGELFF
>-|TRBJ1-1|-|TRBV15
TGTGCCACCAGCAGAGATGCGGGTCCCGCTGAAGCTTTCTTT
CATSRDAGPAEAFF
>-|TRBJ2-1|TRBD2|TRBV7-2
TGTGCCAGCAGCTTAGATACTAGCGGGAGGGGACGGTGGTTCTTC
CASSLDTSGRGRWFF
>-|TRBJ1-1|-|TRBV19
TGTGCCAGTAGTATAGCTCCGGGACTCCAGAACACTGAAGCTTTCTTT
CASSIAPGLQNTEAFF
>-|TRBJ1-2|-|TRBV7-2
TGTGCCAGCAGCTTAAACGGGCCGTGGGGCTACACCTTC
CASSLNGPWGYTF
>-|TRBJ2-1|-|TRBV12-3/TRBV12-4
TGTGCCAGCCGAGTTTTGCTACTCAATAATAATGAGCAGTTCTTC
CASRVLLLNNNEQFF
>few|TRBJ2-7|-|TRBV19
TGTGCCAGTAGTATACGGACCGCCCCATCCCTCTACGAGCAGTACTTC
CASSIRTAPSLYEQYF
>few|TRBJ1-5|-|TRBV19
TGTGCCAGTAGTATGCAGGGGAGCAATCAGCCCCAGCATTTT
CASSMQGSNQPQHF
>many|TRBJ2-5|-|TRBV11-2
TGTGCCAGCAGCTACAGCCCCCAAGAGACCCAGTACTTC
CASSYSPQETQYF
>many|TRBJ2-1|-|TRBV7-2
TGTGCCAGCAGCTTCGGCAGGACTTCCTACAATGAGCAGTTCTTC
CASSFGRTSYNEQFF
>few|TRBJ2-1|TRBD2|TRBV27
TGTGCCAGCAGTTTAAGGCCCCTAGCGGGGGCGGAGCAGTTCTTC
CASSLRPLAGAEQFF
>-|TRBJ1-4|-|TRBV29-1
TGCAGCGTACAGGGTGGAGATGAAAAACTGTTTTTT
CSVQGGDEKLFF
>-|TRBJ1-6|TRBD1|TRBV20-1
TGCAGTGCAAACCGGGACAGTAATTCACCCCTCCACTTT
CSANRDSNSPLHF
>few|TRBJ2-2|-|TRBV6-1
TGTGCCAGCAGTTCCAGGGTTGGCGGCGGGGAGCTGTTTTTT
CASSSRVGGGELFF
>-|TRBJ1-5|-|TRBV12-3/TRBV12-4
TGTGCCAGCAGTCTCCAAATGGGGGATACGAGCAATCAGCCCCAGCATTTT
CASSLQMGDTSNQPQHF